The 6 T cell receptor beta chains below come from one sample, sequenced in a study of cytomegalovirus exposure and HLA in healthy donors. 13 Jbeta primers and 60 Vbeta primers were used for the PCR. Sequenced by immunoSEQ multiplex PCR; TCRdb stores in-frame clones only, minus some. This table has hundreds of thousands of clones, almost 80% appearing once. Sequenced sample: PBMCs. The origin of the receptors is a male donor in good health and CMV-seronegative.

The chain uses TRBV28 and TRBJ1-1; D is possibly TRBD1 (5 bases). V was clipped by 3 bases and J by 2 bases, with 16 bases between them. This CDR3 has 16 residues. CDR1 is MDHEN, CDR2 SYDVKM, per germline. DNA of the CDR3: TGTGCCAGCAGTTTTAGGAGGGGCCGGCGCAACACTGAAGCTTTCTTT. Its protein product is CASSFRRGRRNTEAFF. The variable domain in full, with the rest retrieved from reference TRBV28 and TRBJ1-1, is DVKVTQSSRYLVKRTGEKVFLECVQDMDHENMFWYRQDPGLGLRLIYFSYDVKMKEKGDIPEGYSVSREKKERFSLILESASTNQTSMYLCASSFRRGRRNTEAFFGQGTRLTVV.

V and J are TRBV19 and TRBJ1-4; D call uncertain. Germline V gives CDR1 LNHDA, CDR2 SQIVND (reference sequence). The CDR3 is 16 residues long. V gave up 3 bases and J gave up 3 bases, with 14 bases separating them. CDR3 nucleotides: TGTGCCAGTAGTATTCCCACAAGCGCCGCTAATGAAAAACTGTTTTTT. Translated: CASSIPTSAANEKLFF.

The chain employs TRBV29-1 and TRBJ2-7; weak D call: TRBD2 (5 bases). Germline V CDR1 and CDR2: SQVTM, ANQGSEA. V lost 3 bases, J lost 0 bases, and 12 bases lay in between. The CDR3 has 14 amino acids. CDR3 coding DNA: TGCAGCGTTGATGTCGGGGAGAGCTCCTACGAGCAGTACTTC. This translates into CSVDVGESSYEQYF.

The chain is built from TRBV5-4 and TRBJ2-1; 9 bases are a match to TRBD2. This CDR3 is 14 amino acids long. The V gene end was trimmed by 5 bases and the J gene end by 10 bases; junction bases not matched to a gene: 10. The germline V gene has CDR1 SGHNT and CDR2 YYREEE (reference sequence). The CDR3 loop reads CASSQGLALLEQFF. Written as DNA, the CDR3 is TGTGCCAGCAGTCAAGGACTAGCGCTACTCGAGCAGTTCTTC.

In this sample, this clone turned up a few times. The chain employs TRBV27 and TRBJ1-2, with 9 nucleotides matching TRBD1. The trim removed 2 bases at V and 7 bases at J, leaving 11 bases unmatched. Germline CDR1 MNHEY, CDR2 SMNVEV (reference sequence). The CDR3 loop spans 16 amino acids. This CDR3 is CASSLNLQGAQGGYTF. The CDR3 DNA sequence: TGTGCCAGCAGTTTAAACCTACAGGGGGCGCAGGGTGGCTACACCTTC.

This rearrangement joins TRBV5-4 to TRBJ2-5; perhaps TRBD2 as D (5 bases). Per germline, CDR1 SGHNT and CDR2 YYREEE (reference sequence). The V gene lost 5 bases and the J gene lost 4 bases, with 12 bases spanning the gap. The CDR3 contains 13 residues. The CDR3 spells CASRPGESETQYF. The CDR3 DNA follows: TGTGCCAGCAGACCCGGGGAGTCAGAGACCCAGTACTTC.